What follows is one TCR beta chain and its context. Its antigen is as yet unknown. This CDR3 contains 14 residues. From germline, CDR1 is MDHEN and CDR2 SYDVKM. Between the trimmed V and J ends, which lost 5 bases and 6 bases, there was a span of 14 bases. The sample is drawn from a study of cytomegalovirus exposure and HLA in healthy donors. Study-wide findings and caveats: Many donors shared some public TCRs, even though most TCR sequences were rare.

Both 60 Vbeta primers and 13 Jbeta primers went into the PCR. Original data processing: Later, 75 million to 100 million unique TCR beta chains were counted in an analysis, and about 10 million of them were shared. TCRdb's copy holds only in-frame clones and misses some; the assay was immunoSEQ multiplex PCR. The DNA gave D and trimming, while V, J and clone size come from that table. The sample records about 130,000 clones, around 73% being singletons. The source material was PBMCs. This clonotype was obtained from a man aged 30 to 39 in good health and CMV-seropositive. The chain employs TRBV28 and TRBJ1-5, with D perhaps TRBD1 (6 bases). Written as DNA, the CDR3 is TGTGCCAGCAGTATACAGGGCTCCCGTCAGCCCCAGCATTTT. This encodes CASSIQGSRQPQHF.